Each of the 7 T cell receptor beta chains below was sequenced from the same sample in a study of blood T cell repertoires in COVID-19. Sequencing was performed with immunoSEQ multiplex PCR; in TCRdb, only in-frame clones are kept and a portion is missing. The sample gives 130,000 or so clones, about 77% of which show up once; roughly a fifth is in the top ten. Sample: peripheral blood. The receptor set was obtained from an elderly man with acute or convalescent COVID-19.

The CDR3 nucleotides are TGTGCCAGCAGTTTAAAGGGTGGGCAGGGGCAGTACTTC. It codes for CASSLKGGQGQYF. The rearrangement joins TRBV27 to TRBJ2-7; TRBD1 might be the D (5 bases). Germline V gives CDR1 MNHEY, CDR2 SMNVEV (reference sequence). CDR3 length: 13 residues. The V end lost 2 bases, the J end lost 9 bases, and 14 bases lay between the germline ends.

The V call is TRBV6-1, the J call TRBJ1-3, with D possibly matching TRBD1 (6 bases). This CDR3 is 15 amino acids long. Trimming took 3 bases from V and 1 from J, leaving 10 bases between them. CDR1 and CDR2 (germline): MNHNS, SASEGT. The CDR3 nucleotides are TGTGCCAGCAGTGATTCCCAGGGGTCTGGAAACACCATATATTTT. Translated: CASSDSQGSGNTIYF.

This clone has ten or more counts. The chain uses TRBV5-1 and TRBJ1-4; unclear D gene. Deletions cut 0 bases from V and 4 bases from J, with 10 bases between. Germline V gene lookup returns CDR1 SGHRS and CDR2 YFSETQ. There are 15 residues in the CDR3. The CDR3 spells CASSLESGFNEKLFF. CDR3 DNA: TGCGCCAGCAGCTTGGAATCGGGGTTTAATGAAAAACTGTTTTTT.

The chain carries TRBV5-4 and TRBJ2-2; TRBD1 aligns across 8 bases. CDR1 SGHNT and CDR2 YYREEE come from the germline V gene (reference sequence). The junction had 8 bases not matched to a gene; V was cut back by 5 bases and J by 2 bases. The CDR3 extends over 16 amino acids. The CDR3 protein is CASRDGTGINTGELFF. CDR3 DNA sequence: TGTGCCAGCAGGGACGGGACAGGCATTAACACCGGGGAGCTGTTTTTT.

J is TRBJ2-6 and V is TRBV5-1; perhaps TRBD2 as D (6 bases). V was cut by 0 bases and J by 4 bases, with 8 bases left in between. This CDR3 comprises 15 residues. Germline V CDR1 and CDR2: SGHRS, YFSETQ. The CDR3 DNA is TGCGCCAGCAGCTTGGGCGGGGTCGGGGCCAACGTCCTGACTTTC. Amino acids: CASSLGGVGANVLTF.

The chain has TRBV2 and TRBJ2-5; D call uncertain. The CDR3 runs to 13 residues. CDR1 and CDR2 (germline): SNHLY, FYNNEI. The V end was cut by 3 bases, the J end by 3 bases, with 8 bases between. The CDR3 DNA reads as TGTGCCAGCAGTGACTCTAGGAAAGAGACCCAGTACTTC. Translating gives CASSDSRKETQYF.

The J gene is TRBJ2-2, the V gene TRBV7-9; 7 nucleotides line up with TRBD2. The CDR3 consists of 15 residues. Germline V gene data show CDR1 as SEHNR and CDR2 as FQNEAQ (reference sequence). Trimming cost V 5 bases and J 5 bases; bases outside gene matches: 8. The CDR3 DNA reads as TGTGCCAGCAGCGGCGGGGGAGCCGGGACCGGGGAGCTGTTTTTT. Its protein product is CASSGGGAGTGELFF.